This T cell receptor (beta chain) was sequenced for a study of tumor-infiltrating lymphocytes in primary liver carcinoma. This clonotype showed up just a few times. The input was 400 to 500 ng total RNA; TCR beta cDNA was made from it with a constant-region primer. What produced the TCR beta libraries was three nested multiplex PCR rounds using slightly modified ARM-PCR. TCRdb recomputed calls from the multiplex PCR reads with MiXCR, one row per CDR3 protein. This sample has over 250,000 distinct CDR3 sequences, with roughly 60% found just once. Researchers drew blood RNA from unsorted whole blood and extracted germline DNA as well. Sequencing used peripheral blood. The source of this sequence is a woman aged 25 to 39 with primary liver carcinoma and hepatitis B virus infection.

The CDR3 DNA is TGTGCCATCAGTGAGTGGGGGGAGACCCAGTACTTC. Translating it yields CAISEWGETQYF. The V call is TRBV10-3, the J call TRBJ2-5; D could derive from TRBD1 or TRBD2 (5 bases each). The CDR3 consists of 12 residues. Germline V CDR1 and CDR2: ENHRY, SYGVKD. The ends were cut back, 1 base at V and 5 bases at J, with 5 bases in the middle.